The source of this TCR beta chain is a study of post-analysis software for immune sequencing data. Overall study context: Relapsing-remitting, secondary progressive and progressive-relapsing forms of multiple sclerosis all featured among disease courses.

This clonotype turned up a few times. Its antigen remains unidentified. Each TCR beta cDNA library carried unique molecular identifiers. Between roughly 0.9 and 11 million T cells gave rise to about 450,000 cDNA molecules. TCRdb called the PCR reads again in MiXCR, with one record for every CDR3 protein. In the table there are around 710,000 distinct CDR3 sequences, about half of which are singletons. This CDR3 has 13 residues. The junction had 7 bases not matched to a gene; V was cut back by 5 bases and J by 6 bases. The germline V gene has CDR1 MNHEY and CDR2 SMNVEV (reference sequence). Study results and limitations: There was significantly lower normalized Chao1 diversity in multiple sclerosis patients than in controls. Strong co-clustering by F measure was evident for samples that had been prepared in the same batch. Roughly five TRBV segments appeared more often in patients than in controls, and TRBV5-6, TRBV5-1 and TRBV20-1 were among these.

This TCR was recovered from a girl between 10 and 17 years old with multiple sclerosis. The source material was blood. This chain joins TRBV27 and TRBJ2-7, with TRBD2 identical over 7 bases. DNA for the CDR3: TGTGCCAGCAGTCCATCAGTAGCGGGCGAGCAGTACTTC. Translated: CASSPSVAGEQYF.